The 9 T cell receptor beta chains presented below share a single source sample, sequenced in a study of PD-1 blockade in classical Hodgkin lymphoma. Indicated time point: cycle 4 day 1 (C4D1), after less than seven weeks of nivolumab. No patient escaped relapse after autologous stem cell transplantation, and brentuximab vedotin exposure varied. TCRdb's copy holds only in-frame clones and misses some; the assay was immunoSEQ multiplex PCR. The table shows tens of thousands of clones, with 70% to 90% occurring only once. The sample in question was peripheral blood mononuclear cells (PBMCs), obtained before the fourth cycle of nivolumab. All receptors derive from a human donor with classical Hodgkin lymphoma.

This chain joins TRBV7-3 and TRBJ2-1; 7 bases are a match to TRBD1. CDR1 SGHTA and CDR2 FQGTGA come from the germline V gene. V trimming: 2 bases; J trimming: 7 bases; junction bases outside the gene matches: 5. The CDR3 is 14 residues long. As DNA, the CDR3 is TGTGCCAGCAGCTTAGAGGGGGCGCGGAATGAGCAGTTCTTC. Amino acids: CASSLEGARNEQFF.

The gene calls are TRBV5-1 and TRBJ2-3; D not certain. V lost 1 base and J 2 bases, leaving 8 bases between the germline ends. Germline V CDR1 and CDR2: SGHRS, YFSETQ. This CDR3 region has 14 residues. The CDR3 DNA follows: TGCGCCAGCAGCTTGTTCGGAAACACAGATACGCAGTATTTT. As protein: CASSLFGNTDTQYF.

The chain has TRBV30 and TRBJ2-2, with D maybe TRBD1 (6 bases). The CDR3 consists of 16 residues. Germline values: CDR1 GTSNPN, CDR2 SVGIG (reference sequence). Trimming stripped 1 base from V and 3 bases from J, with 15 bases between. For the CDR3, the DNA is TGTGCCTGGAGTGCCCTCGGGGACACACACACCGGGGAGCTGTTTTTT. This gives the protein CAWSALGDTHTGELFF. Full variable domain (missing parts from reference TRBV30 and TRBJ2-2): SQTIHQWPATLVQPVGSPLSLECTVEGTSNPNLYWYRQAAGRGLQLLFYSVGIGQISSEVPQNLSASRPQDRQFILSSKKLLLSDSGFYLCAWSALGDTHTGELFFGEGSRLTVL.

CDR3 DNA sequence: TGTGCCAGCAGTTTTAGCGGGGGGGCTTACAATGAGCAGTTCTTC. Protein: CASSFSGGAYNEQFF. The chain couples TRBV6-5 to TRBJ2-1; 11 positions agree with TRBD2. The CDR3 has 15 residues. V trimming: 4 bases; J trimming: 4 bases; junction bases outside the gene matches: 3. The germline gives CDR1 MNHEY, CDR2 SVGAGI.

This clone was picked up one time. The chain recombines TRBV5-1 with TRBJ2-6, with D perhaps TRBD2 (6 bases). The CDR3 is 18 residues long. V lost 4 bases and J lost 0, with 17 bases in between. In germline, CDR1 is SGHRS, CDR2 YFSETQ. As DNA, the CDR3 is TGCGCCAGCAGCATTCAGCCTCAAGCGGGCTCTGGGGCCAACGTCCTGACTTTC. Translated: CASSIQPQAGSGANVLTF.

This chain links TRBV30 with TRBJ1-1; D is ambiguous. The length of the CDR3 is 12 residues. Germline V lookup: CDR1 GTSNPN, CDR2 SVGIG (reference sequence). V shed 2 bases and J shed 7 bases, with 11 bases lying between them. CDR3 nucleotide sequence: TGTGCCTGGAGTCCGGACGGCCGTGAAGCTTTCTTT. Its protein is CAWSPDGREAFF. The entire variable domain, with the rest obtained from reference TRBV30 and TRBJ1-1, is as follows: SQTIHQWPATLVQPVGSPLSLECTVEGTSNPNLYWYRQAAGRGLQLLFYSVGIGQISSEVPQNLSASRPQDRQFILSSKKLLLSDSGFYLCAWSPDGREAFFGQGTRLTVV.

The chain has TRBV29-1 and TRBJ2-7; 7 bases are a match to TRBD1. The length of the CDR3 is 14 residues. The germline V gene has CDR1 SQVTM and CDR2 ANQGSEA. V was pared by 7 bases and J by 3 bases, with 12 bases of the junction left unmatched. Here the CDR3 DNA reads TGCAGCGCCGTCTTGAGGGGGCCGGACTACGAGCAGTACTTC. It encodes CSAVLRGPDYEQYF.

The chain is built from TRBV5-1 and TRBJ1-3; D is unresolved. V was shortened by 4 bases and J by 0 bases, with 11 bases between the two germline ends. Per the germline V gene, CDR1 is SGHRS and CDR2 is YFSETQ. CDR3 size: 15 residues. CDR3 nucleotide sequence: TGCGCCAGCAGCAATGACGGAAGCTCTGGAAACACCATATATTTT. Its translation is CASSNDGSSGNTIYF.

The V and J genes are TRBV7-9 and TRBJ1-3; no firm D call. V gave up 3 bases and J gave up 0 bases, with 15 bases separating them. The CDR3 totals 17 residues. CDR1 SEHNR and CDR2 FQNEAQ come from the germline V gene (reference sequence). The chain's CDR3 is CASSFRSPGPSGNTIYF. The CDR3 DNA reads as TGTGCCAGCAGCTTTAGGAGTCCGGGCCCCTCTGGAAACACCATATATTTT. Based on the CDR3 plus reference TRBV7-9 and TRBJ1-3, the full variable domain is DTGVSQNPRHKITKRGQNVTFRCDPISEHNRLYWYRQTLGQGPEFLTYFQNEAQLEKSRLLSDRFSAERPKGSFSTLEIQRTEQGDSAMYLCASSFRSPGPSGNTIYFGEGSWLTVV.